A single sample is the source of the 6 T cell receptor beta chains below, sequenced in a study of blood T cell repertoires in COVID-19. Sequencing was performed with immunoSEQ multiplex PCR; in TCRdb, only in-frame clones are kept and a portion is missing. The table includes 85,000 to 120,000 clones, 70% to 85% detected once. Sequencing was done on a sample of peripheral blood. Every receptor here comes from a man aged 60 to 75 with active or convalescent COVID-19.

The chain has TRBV11-3 and TRBJ2-1; D perhaps matches TRBD2 (5 bases). CDR1 and CDR2 (germline): SGHNT, YENEEA. V was clipped by 7 bases and J by 7 bases, with 11 bases between them. The CDR3 contains 12 residues. CDR3 protein: CASMREGNEQFF. CDR3 coding DNA: TGTGCCAGCATGAGGGAAGGGAATGAGCAGTTCTTC. The variable domain in full, completed from reference TRBV11-3 and TRBJ2-1, reads EAGVVQSPRYKIIEKKQPVAFWCNPISGHNTLYWYLQNLGQGPELLIRYENEEAVDDSQLPKDRFSAERLKGVDSTLKIQPAELGDSAVYLCASMREGNEQFFGPGTRLTVL.

V and J are TRBV3-1 (or the pseudogene TRBV3-2) and TRBJ2-2, with 9 bases fitting TRBD2. Germline V gives CDR1 LGHDT, CDR2 YNNKEL (reference sequence). The CDR3 length is 18 residues. Unmatched junction bases numbered 11, after V lost 1 base and J lost 5 bases. The CDR3 DNA reads as TGTGCCAGCAGCCAAGGTCCCTTAGCGGGAGTGCGAACCGGGGAGCTGTTTTTT. Translated, it gives CASSQGPLAGVRTGELFF.

J is TRBJ1-2 and V is TRBV2, with D maybe TRBD1 (6 bases). V lost 2 bases and J 13 bases, leaving 11 bases between the germline ends. CDR3 size: 11 residues. Germline CDR1 is SNHLY and CDR2 is FYNNEI. The chain's CDR3 is CASSESRTATF. The DNA for the CDR3 is TGTGCCAGCAGTGAATCTCGGACAGCCACCTTC.

V gene TRBV5-6 combines with J gene TRBJ1-5; 8 bases fit TRBD1. J gave up 0 bases and V 0 bases, and 5 bases lay outside the gene matches. CDR1 and CDR2 from the germline V gene are SGHDT and YYEEEE. The CDR3 sequence is 17 residues long. In DNA, the CDR3 is TGTGCCAGCAGCTTGGGGACAGGGCCTAATAGCAATCAGCCCCAGCATTTT. Translated, it gives CASSLGTGPNSNQPQHF.

This sequence joins TRBV5-4 and TRBJ2-1; 11 nucleotides align to TRBD2. V was clipped by 7 bases and J by 5 bases; unmatched bases: 8. Germline-derived CDR1 and CDR2 are SGHNT and YYREEE (reference sequence). CDR3 length: 15 amino acids. CDR3 DNA: TGTGCCAGCCAGCTTGGGACTAGCGGAAACAATGAGCAGTTCTTC. It codes for CASQLGTSGNNEQFF.

The genes are TRBV19 and TRBJ1-1, with 7 bases lining up with TRBD1. V trimming: 4 bases; J trimming: 0 bases; junction bases outside the gene matches: 5. The length of the CDR3 is 15 residues. Looked up from germline, CDR1 is LNHDA and CDR2 is SQIVND (reference sequence). The CDR3 DNA reads as TGTGCCAGTAGTACCGGACAGGCCGTGAACACTGAAGCTTTCTTT. It yields the protein CASSTGQAVNTEAFF.